This is a list of T cell receptor beta chains from one sample in a study of blood T cells in healthy people across ages. One entry per CDR3 protein results from TCRdb running MiXCR on the 5' RACE reads. Of about 770,000 distinct CDR3 sequences in the sample, roughly 44% are singletons; the top ten hold roughly 18%. The sequenced material came from blood. The receptors here all came from a man in his 60s in good health. CDR3s include the opening cysteine and the closing phenylalanine or tryptophan. D genes are given only for firm matches. Clone size is shown for a subset of rows, as once, few, many or a class of expanded clone.

>many|TRBJ2-7|TRBV25-1|TRBD1
TGTGCCAGCAGTGAAAGCGACAGGGAATACGAGCAGTACTTC
CASSESDREYEQYF
>few|TRBJ2-1|TRBV2|.
TGTGCCAGCAGTCCCGGCAGCAAAGAGCAGTTCTTC
CASSPGSKEQFF
>.|TRBJ1-4|TRBV5-6|.
TGTGCCCGCAGCTTGAATGAAAAACTGTTTTTT
CARSLNEKLFF
>few|TRBJ1-2|TRBV2|.
TGTGCCAGCAGGAGGTTGCGGGGAGAGGATGGCTACACCTTC
CASRRLRGEDGYTF
>few|TRBJ2-3|TRBV20-1|TRBD2
TGCAGTGCTAGACTCACTTTCCTAGCGGGGGGCCACGGCACAGATACGCAGTATTTT
CSARLTFLAGGHGTDTQYF
>.|TRBJ2-7|TRBV4-3|.
TGCGCCAGCAGCCATGCGACAGGAACCTACGAGCAGTACTTC
CASSHATGTYEQYF
>.|TRBJ1-2|TRBV5-1|.
TGCGCCAGCAGCTCACGGAGAGGACCGGATGGCTACACCTTC
CASSSRRGPDGYTF
>few|TRBJ2-7|TRBV5-6|TRBD1
TGTGCCAGCAGCCTGTGGGACAGGCAGTCCTACGAGCAGTACTTC
CASSLWDRQSYEQYF
>.|TRBJ2-5|TRBV28|.
TGTGCCAGCAGTTTAGCGGGACTCATCCAAGAGACCCAGTACTTC
CASSLAGLIQETQYF
>few|TRBJ2-5|TRBV7-9|.
TGTGCCAGCAGCTCCCCGGGGGACGAGACCCAGTACTTC
CASSSPGDETQYF
>.|TRBJ1-5|TRBV20-1|TRBD1
TGCAGTGCTAGAGAAGGGACAGCAAATCAGCCCCAGCATTTT
CSAREGTANQPQHF
>.|TRBJ2-5|TRBV7-2|TRBD1
TGTGCCAGCAGCTCACCCACAGGGGGGCGAGAGACCCAGTACTTC
CASSSPTGGRETQYF
>few|TRBJ2-1|TRBV6-2/TRBV6-3|.
TGTGCCAGCAGAGCCGGTGGGACCTACAATGAGCAGTTCTTC
CASRAGGTYNEQFF
>once|TRBJ1-6|TRBV30|.
TGTGCCTGGACCCACTGGGACGGCGGATCACCCCTCCACTTT
CAWTHWDGGSPLHF
>.|TRBJ2-3|TRBV3-1|TRBD1
TGTGCCAGCAGCCGCTATCCTCACAGGGGGCGAGGAAAGCAGTATTTT
CASSRYPHRGRGKQYF
>.|TRBJ2-3|TRBV11-2|TRBD2
TGTGCCAGCAGCTTCATGTGGCGGGGGGCTAGCACAGATACGCAGTATTTT
CASSFMWRGASTDTQYF
>.|TRBJ1-4|TRBV7-9|.
TGTGCCAGCAGCTTACGGAAAACTAATGAAAAACTGTTTTTT
CASSLRKTNEKLFF
>many|TRBJ2-7|TRBV2|.
TGTGCCAGCAGTCTGATCTACGAGCAGTACTTC
CASSLIYEQYF
>.|TRBJ1-1|TRBV6-1|.
TGTGCCGGTTCAGTCCACATGAACACTGAAGCTTTCTTT
CAGSVHMNTEAFF
>.|TRBJ1-1|TRBV7-8|.
TGTGCCAGCAGCTTAGGGCCTCGGGGGTTGAACACTGAAGCTTTCTTT
CASSLGPRGLNTEAFF
>few|TRBJ2-3|TRBV7-9|.
TGTGCCAGCAGCTCCCCCGAGCTATCAGATACGCAGTATTTT
CASSSPELSDTQYF
>.|TRBJ2-1|TRBV4-3|.
TGCGCCGGTAGCCAAACAGAGTACAATGAGCAGTTCTTC
CAGSQTEYNEQFF
>many|TRBJ2-3|TRBV7-3|TRBD2
TGTGCCAGCAGCTTTAGCGGGGGGTACCTAGATACGCAGTATTTT
CASSFSGGYLDTQYF
>few|TRBJ2-1|TRBV7-3|TRBD2
TGTGCCAGCAGGTCCACGGGACTAGCGCTCGATGAGCAGTTCTTC
CASRSTGLALDEQFF
>few|TRBJ1-2|TRBV4-1|.
TGCGCCAGCAGCCAAGTACAGGGCTATGGCTACACCTTC
CASSQVQGYGYTF
>few|TRBJ2-5|TRBV3-1|.
TGTGCCAGCAGCCCCACGAGGGGGATCGAGACCCAGTACTTC
CASSPTRGIETQYF
>.|TRBJ2-7|TRBV5-4|.
TGTGCCAGCAGCCCTCTGCCCGGGCTGGAGCAGTACTTC
CASSPLPGLEQYF
>.|TRBJ2-7|TRBV2|.
TGTGCCAGCAGTACGGGGGATGCCTACGAGCAGTACTTC
CASSTGDAYEQYF
>.|TRBJ2-2|TRBV12-3/TRBV12-4|.
TGTGCCAGCAGTCCGCGACTTACGGGGGTAACCGGGGAGCTGTTTTTT
CASSPRLTGVTGELFF
>.|TRBJ1-6|TRBV12-3/TRBV12-4|.
TGTGCCAGCAGTTTATTAGGGGACAATTCACCCCTCCACTTT
CASSLLGDNSPLHF
>once|TRBJ2-7|TRBV28|.
TGTGCCAGCCAGGAAGGCTACGAGCAGTACTTC
CASQEGYEQYF
>.|TRBJ2-1|TRBV12-3/TRBV12-4|.
TGTGCCAGCAGCCGGGGGACTTCTCTCAATGAGCAGTTCTTC
CASSRGTSLNEQFF
>.|TRBJ1-2|TRBV6-2/TRBV6-3|TRBD1
TGTGCCAGCAGGACAGGGAGCCAAGGCTACACCTTC
CASRTGSQGYTF
>.|TRBJ1-1|TRBV18|.
TGTGCCAGCTCACGGGCGGCAGCGAACACTGAAGCTTTCTTT
CASSRAAANTEAFF
>few|TRBJ2-4|TRBV20-1|.
TGCAGTGCTAGAGAGACAGGGAGGTTCATTCAGTACTTC
CSARETGRFIQYF
>.|TRBJ2-3|TRBV11-2|.
TGTGCCAGCAGCCCCGGACAGTCCACAGATACGCAGTATTTT
CASSPGQSTDTQYF
>few|TRBJ2-3|TRBV5-1|TRBD2
TGCGCCAGCAGCTTTGCGCCTAGCGGGGGTATGGATACGCAGTATTTT
CASSFAPSGGMDTQYF
>few|TRBJ1-1|TRBV6-1|.
TGTGCCAGCAGTGAGCAGGCTAACACTGAAGCTTTCTTT
CASSEQANTEAFF
>.|TRBJ2-5|TRBV5-1|TRBD2
TGCGCCAGCAGCTTCGCGGGGGAGGAGACCCAGTACTTC
CASSFAGEETQYF
>.|TRBJ2-3|TRBV7-9|.
TGTGCCAGCAGCCATAGCAGTAGCACAGATACGCAGTATTTT
CASSHSSSTDTQYF
>.|TRBJ2-3|TRBV12-3/TRBV12-4|.
TGTGCCAGCGCATCGGGGGCCCGCACAGATACGCAGTATTTT
CASASGARTDTQYF
>.|TRBJ1-2|TRBV20-1|TRBD1
TGCAGTGCTAGGAAGGGACAGAGTTATGGCTACACCTTC
CSARKGQSYGYTF
>few|TRBJ2-1|TRBV24-1|TRBD1
TGTGCCACCAGTCGGGCAGGGGGCAAGAATGAGCAGTTCTTC
CATSRAGGKNEQFF
>.|TRBJ2-2|TRBV2|TRBD1
TGTGCCAGCAGTTTCTCCGGGACAGAGATCACCGGGGAGCTGTTTTTT
CASSFSGTEITGELFF
>.|TRBJ2-3|TRBV10-3|.
TGTGCCATCAGTGAGTCGACTACCCTCCGCGGTACGCAGTATTTT
CAISESTTLRGTQYF
>.|TRBJ1-1|TRBV4-3|.
TGCGCCAGCAGCCAAGATCCGGCAGGTTTGAACACTGAAGCTTTCTTT
CASSQDPAGLNTEAFF
>.|TRBJ2-7|TRBV5-1|TRBD2
TGCGCCAGCAGCCTAGCCGGGACTAGTGCATGGAATGAGCAGTACTTC
CASSLAGTSAWNEQYF
>few|TRBJ2-3|TRBV7-2|.
TGTGCCAGCAGCTTAGCGCTTGGGACCACAGATACGCAGTATTTT
CASSLALGTTDTQYF
>.|TRBJ1-1|TRBV12-3/TRBV12-4|.
TGTGCCAGCAGTTTCGGAAGCAGGGAAGCTTTCTTT
CASSFGSREAFF
>.|TRBJ2-6|TRBV9|.
TGTGCCAGCGGCGTAGGAGCTCTTGGGGCCAACGTCCTGACTTTC
CASGVGALGANVLTF
>.|TRBJ2-7|TRBV6-2/TRBV6-3|TRBD1
TGTGCCAACACAACAGAGGGACAGGGGATGTACGAGCAGTACTTC
CANTTEGQGMYEQYF
>few|TRBJ2-1|TRBV5-5|.
TGTGCCAGCAGCCCGTACTTCCTATCCTACAATGAGCAGTTCTTC
CASSPYFLSYNEQFF
>once|TRBJ1-1|TRBV7-9|.
TGTGCCAGCAGCTTAGTCAGGGGACCTTACACTGAAGCTTTCTTT
CASSLVRGPYTEAFF
>.|TRBJ2-5|TRBV15|TRBD2
TGTGCCACCGGGACTAGCGGAGAGACCCAGTACTTC
CATGTSGETQYF
>few|TRBJ2-1|TRBV7-2|TRBD2
TGTGCCAGCAGCTTAGTAGTTAGCGGGGGAGCTCGCAATGAGCAGTTCTTC
CASSLVVSGGARNEQFF